Given below is one TCR beta chain in context. Its antigen remains unknown. The sample comes from a study of cytomegalovirus exposure and HLA in healthy donors. The study, taken as a whole, reports: Other equally common chains were less clonally expanded than HLA-associated TCR beta chains, a later analysis showed.

Use of 60 Vbeta and 13 Jbeta primers characterized the PCR. Sequencing was performed with immunoSEQ multiplex PCR; in TCRdb, only in-frame clones are kept and a portion is missing. This sample has roughly 200,000 clones, with more than 75% found just once. The CDR3 loop spans 15 amino acids. CDR1 and CDR2 from the germline V gene are SNHLY and FYNNEI. With 2 bases clipped from V and 7 bases from J, the junction kept 5 bases outside the gene matches. The chain couples TRBV2 to TRBJ1-6, with TRBD1 identical over 7 bases. This clonotype was sampled from a man aged 25 to 40 in good health and CMV-seronegative. The sequenced sample was PBMCs. The CDR3 spells CASSELRGQNSPLHF. The CDR3 DNA reads as TGTGCCAGCAGTGAATTAAGGGGGCAGAATTCACCCCTCCACTTT.